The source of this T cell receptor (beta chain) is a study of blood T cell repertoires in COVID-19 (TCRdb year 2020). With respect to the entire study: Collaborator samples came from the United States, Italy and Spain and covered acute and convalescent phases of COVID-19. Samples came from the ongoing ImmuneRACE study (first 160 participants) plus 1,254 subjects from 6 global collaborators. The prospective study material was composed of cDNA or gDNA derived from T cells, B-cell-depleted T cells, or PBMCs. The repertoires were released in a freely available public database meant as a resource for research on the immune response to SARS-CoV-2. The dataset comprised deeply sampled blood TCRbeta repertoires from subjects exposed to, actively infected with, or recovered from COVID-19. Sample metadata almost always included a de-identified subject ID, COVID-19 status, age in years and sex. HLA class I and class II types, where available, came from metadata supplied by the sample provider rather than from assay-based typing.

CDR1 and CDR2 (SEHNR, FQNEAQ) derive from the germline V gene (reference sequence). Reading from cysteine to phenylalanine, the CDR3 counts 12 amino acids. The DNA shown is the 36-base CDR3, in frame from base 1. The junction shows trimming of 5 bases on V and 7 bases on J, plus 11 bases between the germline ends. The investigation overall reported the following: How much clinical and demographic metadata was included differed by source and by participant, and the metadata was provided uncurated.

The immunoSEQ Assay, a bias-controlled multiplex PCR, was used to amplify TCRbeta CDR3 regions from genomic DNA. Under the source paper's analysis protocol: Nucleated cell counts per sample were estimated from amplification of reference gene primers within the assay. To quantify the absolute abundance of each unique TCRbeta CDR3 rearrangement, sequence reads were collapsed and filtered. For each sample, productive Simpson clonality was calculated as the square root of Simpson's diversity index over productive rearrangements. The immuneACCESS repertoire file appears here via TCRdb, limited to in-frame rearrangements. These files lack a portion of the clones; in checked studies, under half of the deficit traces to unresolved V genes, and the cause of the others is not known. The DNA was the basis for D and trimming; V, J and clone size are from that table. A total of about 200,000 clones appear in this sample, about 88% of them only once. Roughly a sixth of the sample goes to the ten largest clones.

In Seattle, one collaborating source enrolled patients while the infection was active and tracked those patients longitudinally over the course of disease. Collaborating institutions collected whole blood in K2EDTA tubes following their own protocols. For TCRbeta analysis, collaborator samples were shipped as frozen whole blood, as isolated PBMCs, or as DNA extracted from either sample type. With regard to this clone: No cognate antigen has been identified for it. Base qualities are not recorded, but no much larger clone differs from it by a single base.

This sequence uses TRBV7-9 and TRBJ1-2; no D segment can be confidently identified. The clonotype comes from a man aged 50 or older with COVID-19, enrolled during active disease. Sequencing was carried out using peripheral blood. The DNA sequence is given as TGTGCCAGCAGCCACGCTTCGCGTGGCTACACCTTC. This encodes CASSHASRGYTF.